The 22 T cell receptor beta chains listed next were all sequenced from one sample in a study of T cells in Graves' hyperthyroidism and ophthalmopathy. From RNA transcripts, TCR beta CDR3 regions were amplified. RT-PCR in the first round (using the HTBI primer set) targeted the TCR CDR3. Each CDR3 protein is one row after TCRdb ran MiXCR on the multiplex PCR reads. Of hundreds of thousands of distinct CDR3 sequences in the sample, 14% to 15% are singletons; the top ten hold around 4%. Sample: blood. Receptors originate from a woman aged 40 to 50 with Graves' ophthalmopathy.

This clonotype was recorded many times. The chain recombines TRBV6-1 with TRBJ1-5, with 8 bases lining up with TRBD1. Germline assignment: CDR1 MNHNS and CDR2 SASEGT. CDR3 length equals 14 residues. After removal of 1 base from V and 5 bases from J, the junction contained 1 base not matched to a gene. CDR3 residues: CASSEEQGDQPQHF. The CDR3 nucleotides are TGTGCCAGCAGTGAAGAACAGGGGGATCAGCCCCAGCATTTT.

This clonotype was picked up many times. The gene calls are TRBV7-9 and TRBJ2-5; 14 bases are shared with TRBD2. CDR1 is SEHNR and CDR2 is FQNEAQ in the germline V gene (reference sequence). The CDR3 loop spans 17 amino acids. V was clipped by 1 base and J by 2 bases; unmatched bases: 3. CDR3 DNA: TGTGCCAGCAGCTTAGGGACTAGCGGGAGGTTACAAGAGACCCAGTACTTC. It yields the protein CASSLGTSGRLQETQYF.

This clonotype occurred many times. The CDR3 sequence: CASSSTESGLAGADEQYF. Here the CDR3 DNA reads TGTGCCAGCAGTTCGACGGAATCCGGACTAGCGGGAGCGGACGAGCAGTACTTC. This chain links TRBV28 with TRBJ2-7; 13 bases agree with TRBD2. With V trimmed by 4 bases and J by 5 bases, 14 bases remained unmatched. This CDR3 contains 18 residues. Germline lookup yields CDR1 MDHEN and CDR2 SYDVKM. Using reference TRBV28 and TRBJ2-7 for the parts outside the CDR3, the full variable domain is DVKVTQSSRYLVKRTGEKVFLECVQDMDHENMFWYRQDPGLGLRLIYFSYDVKMKEKGDIPEGYSVSREKKERFSLILESASTNQTSMYLCASSSTESGLAGADEQYFGPGTRLTVT.

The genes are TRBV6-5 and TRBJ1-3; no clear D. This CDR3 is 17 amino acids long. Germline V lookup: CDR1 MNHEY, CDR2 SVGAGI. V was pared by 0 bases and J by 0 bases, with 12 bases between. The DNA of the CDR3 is TGTGCCAGCAGTTACTCGATGGGCAGATACTCTGGAAACACCATATATTTT. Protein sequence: CASSYSMGRYSGNTIYF.

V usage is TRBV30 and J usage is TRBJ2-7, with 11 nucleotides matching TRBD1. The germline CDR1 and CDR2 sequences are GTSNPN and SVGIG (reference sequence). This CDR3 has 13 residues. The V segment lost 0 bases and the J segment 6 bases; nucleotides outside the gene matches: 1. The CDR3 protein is CAWSVGQGVEQYF. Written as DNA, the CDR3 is TGTGCCTGGAGTGTGGGACAGGGGGTCGAGCAGTACTTC. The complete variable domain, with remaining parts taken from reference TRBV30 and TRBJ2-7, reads SQTIHQWPATLVQPVGSPLSLECTVEGTSNPNLYWYRQAAGRGLQLLFYSVGIGQISSEVPQNLSASRPQDRQFILSSKKLLLSDSGFYLCAWSVGQGVEQYFGPGTRLTVT.

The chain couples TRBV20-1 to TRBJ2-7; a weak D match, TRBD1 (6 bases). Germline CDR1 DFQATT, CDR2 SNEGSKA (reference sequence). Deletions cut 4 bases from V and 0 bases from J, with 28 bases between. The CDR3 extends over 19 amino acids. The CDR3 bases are TGCAGTGCTATACCCAGGGGTGGAAGAGGAACTAGGGTCTCCTACGAGCAGTACTTC. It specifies CSAIPRGGRGTRVSYEQYF.

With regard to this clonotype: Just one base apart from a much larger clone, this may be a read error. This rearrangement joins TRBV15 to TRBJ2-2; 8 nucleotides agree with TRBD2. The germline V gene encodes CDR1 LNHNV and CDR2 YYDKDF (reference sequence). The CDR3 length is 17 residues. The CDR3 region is CATSRERVAGRTGELLF. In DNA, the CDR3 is TGTGCCACCAGCAGAGAACGAGTAGCGGGGCGCACCGGGGAGCTGCTTTTT.

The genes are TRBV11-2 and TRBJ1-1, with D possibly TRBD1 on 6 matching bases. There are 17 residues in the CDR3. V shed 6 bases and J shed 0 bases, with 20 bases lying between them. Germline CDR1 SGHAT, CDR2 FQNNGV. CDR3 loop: CASSLSRDIMMNTEAFF. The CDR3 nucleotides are TGTGCCAGCAGTTTGTCCCGGGACATTATGATGAACACTGAAGCTTTCTTT.

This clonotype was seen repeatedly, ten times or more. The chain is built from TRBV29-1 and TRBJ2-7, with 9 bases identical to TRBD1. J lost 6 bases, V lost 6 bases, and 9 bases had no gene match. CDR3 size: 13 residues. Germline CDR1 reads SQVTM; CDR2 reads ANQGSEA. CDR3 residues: CSVGGTGSREQYF. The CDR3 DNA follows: TGCAGCGTGGGAGGGACAGGGTCGCGCGAGCAGTACTTC.

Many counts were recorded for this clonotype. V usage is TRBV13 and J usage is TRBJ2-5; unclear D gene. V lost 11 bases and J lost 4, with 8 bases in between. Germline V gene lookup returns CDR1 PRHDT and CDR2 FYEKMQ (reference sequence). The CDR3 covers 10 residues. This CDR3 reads CAPLSETQYF. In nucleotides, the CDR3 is TGTGCCCCCCTCTCAGAGACCCAGTACTTC.

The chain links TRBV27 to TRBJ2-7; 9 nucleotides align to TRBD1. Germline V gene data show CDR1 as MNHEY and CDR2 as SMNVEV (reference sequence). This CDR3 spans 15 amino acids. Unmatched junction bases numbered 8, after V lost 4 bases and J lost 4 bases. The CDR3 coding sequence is TGTGCCAGCAGTTATACGGGACAGGGCGCGTACGAGCAGTACTTC. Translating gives CASSYTGQGAYEQYF.

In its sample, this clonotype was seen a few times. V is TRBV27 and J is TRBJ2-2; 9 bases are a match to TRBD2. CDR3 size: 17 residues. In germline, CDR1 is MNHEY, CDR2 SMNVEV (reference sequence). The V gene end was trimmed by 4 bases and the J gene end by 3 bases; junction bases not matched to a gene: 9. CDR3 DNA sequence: TGTGCCAGCAGTTCCCCGGGGACTAGCATCGACACCGGGGAGCTGTTTTTT. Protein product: CASSSPGTSIDTGELFF.

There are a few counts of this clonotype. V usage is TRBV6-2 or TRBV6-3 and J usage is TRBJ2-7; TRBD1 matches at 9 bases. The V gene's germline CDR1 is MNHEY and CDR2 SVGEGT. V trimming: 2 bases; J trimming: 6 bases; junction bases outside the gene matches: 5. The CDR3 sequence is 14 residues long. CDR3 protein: CASSYLGQGREQYF. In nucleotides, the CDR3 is TGTGCCAGCAGTTACCTTGGACAGGGGCGCGAGCAGTACTTC.

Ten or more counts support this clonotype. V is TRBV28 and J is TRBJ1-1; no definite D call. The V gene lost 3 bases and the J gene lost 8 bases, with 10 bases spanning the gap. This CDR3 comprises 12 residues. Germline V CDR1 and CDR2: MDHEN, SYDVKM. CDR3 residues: CASSLTSPEAFF. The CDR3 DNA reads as TGTGCCAGCAGTTTGACTTCCCCCGAAGCTTTCTTT.

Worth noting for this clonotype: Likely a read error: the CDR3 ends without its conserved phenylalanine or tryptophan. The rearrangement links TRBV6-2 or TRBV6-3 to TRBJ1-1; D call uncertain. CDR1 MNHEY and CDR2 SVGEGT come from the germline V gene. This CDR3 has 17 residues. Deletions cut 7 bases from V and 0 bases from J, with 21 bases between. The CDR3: CASILDGGFLMNTEAFL. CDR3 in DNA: TGTGCCAGCATCCTGGACGGAGGGTTTTTAATGAACACTGAAGCTTTCCTT.

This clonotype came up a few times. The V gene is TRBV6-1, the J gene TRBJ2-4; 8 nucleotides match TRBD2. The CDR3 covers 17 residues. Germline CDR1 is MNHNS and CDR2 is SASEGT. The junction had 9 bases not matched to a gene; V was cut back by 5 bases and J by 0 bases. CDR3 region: CASSPRGGAVAKNIQYF. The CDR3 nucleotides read TGTGCCAGCAGTCCCCGGGGGGGGGCAGTAGCCAAAAACATTCAGTACTTC.

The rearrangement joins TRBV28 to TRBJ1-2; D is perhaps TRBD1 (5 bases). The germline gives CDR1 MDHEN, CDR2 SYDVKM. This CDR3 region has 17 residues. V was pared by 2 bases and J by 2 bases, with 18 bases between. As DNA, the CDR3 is TGTGCCAGCAGTTTAGGATCTGGGGGGTTCCGCAACTATGGCTACACCTTC. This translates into CASSLGSGGFRNYGYTF.

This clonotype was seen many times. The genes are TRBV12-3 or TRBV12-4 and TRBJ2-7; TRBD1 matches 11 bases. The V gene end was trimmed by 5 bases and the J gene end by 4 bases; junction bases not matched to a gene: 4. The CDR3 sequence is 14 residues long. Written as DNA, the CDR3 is TGTGCCAGCAGTCCCGGGACAGGGGGGTACGAGCAGTACTTC. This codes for CASSPGTGGYEQYF.

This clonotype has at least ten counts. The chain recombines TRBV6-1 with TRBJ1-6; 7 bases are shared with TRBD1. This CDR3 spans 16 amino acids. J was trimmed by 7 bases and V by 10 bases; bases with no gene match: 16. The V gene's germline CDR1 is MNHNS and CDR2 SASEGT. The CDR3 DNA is TGTGCCACCCAAAGCGAGGGACAGCGACGGAATTCACCCCTCCACTTT. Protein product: CATQSEGQRRNSPLHF.

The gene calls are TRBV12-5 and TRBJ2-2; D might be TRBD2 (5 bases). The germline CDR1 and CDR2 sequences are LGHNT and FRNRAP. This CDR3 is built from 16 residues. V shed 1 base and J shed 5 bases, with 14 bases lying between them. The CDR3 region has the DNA TGTGCTAGTGGTTTGGCCGTGAGGGTCCGGACCGGGGAGCTGTTTTTT. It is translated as CASGLAVRVRTGELFF.

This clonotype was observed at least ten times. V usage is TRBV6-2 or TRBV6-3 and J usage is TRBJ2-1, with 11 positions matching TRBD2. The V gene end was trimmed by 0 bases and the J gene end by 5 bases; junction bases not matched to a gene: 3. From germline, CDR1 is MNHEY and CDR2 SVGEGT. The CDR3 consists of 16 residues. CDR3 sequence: CASSYSLAGVNNEQFF. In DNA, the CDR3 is TGTGCCAGCAGTTACTCACTAGCGGGGGTAAACAATGAGCAGTTCTTC.

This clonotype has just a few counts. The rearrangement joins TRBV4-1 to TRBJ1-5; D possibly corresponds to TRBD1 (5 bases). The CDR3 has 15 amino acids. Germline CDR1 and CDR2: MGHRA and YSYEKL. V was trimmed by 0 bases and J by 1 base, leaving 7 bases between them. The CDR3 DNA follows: TGCGCCAGCAGCCAAGACGGGGGAAGCAATCAGCCCCAGCATTTT. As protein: CASSQDGGSNQPQHF.